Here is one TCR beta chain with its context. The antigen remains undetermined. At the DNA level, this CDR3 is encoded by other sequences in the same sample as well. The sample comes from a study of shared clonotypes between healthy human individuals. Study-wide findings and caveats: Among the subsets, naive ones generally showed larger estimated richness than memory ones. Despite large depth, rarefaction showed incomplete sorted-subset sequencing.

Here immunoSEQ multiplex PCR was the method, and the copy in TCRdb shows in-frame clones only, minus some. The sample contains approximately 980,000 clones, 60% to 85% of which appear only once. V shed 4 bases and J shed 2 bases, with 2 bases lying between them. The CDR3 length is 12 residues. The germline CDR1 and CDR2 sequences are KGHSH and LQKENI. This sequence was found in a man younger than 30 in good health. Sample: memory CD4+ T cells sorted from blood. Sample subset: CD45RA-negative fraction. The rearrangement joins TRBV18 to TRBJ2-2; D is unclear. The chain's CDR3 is CASSRNTGELFF. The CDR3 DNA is TGTGCCAGCTCACGAAACACCGGGGAGCTGTTTTTT.